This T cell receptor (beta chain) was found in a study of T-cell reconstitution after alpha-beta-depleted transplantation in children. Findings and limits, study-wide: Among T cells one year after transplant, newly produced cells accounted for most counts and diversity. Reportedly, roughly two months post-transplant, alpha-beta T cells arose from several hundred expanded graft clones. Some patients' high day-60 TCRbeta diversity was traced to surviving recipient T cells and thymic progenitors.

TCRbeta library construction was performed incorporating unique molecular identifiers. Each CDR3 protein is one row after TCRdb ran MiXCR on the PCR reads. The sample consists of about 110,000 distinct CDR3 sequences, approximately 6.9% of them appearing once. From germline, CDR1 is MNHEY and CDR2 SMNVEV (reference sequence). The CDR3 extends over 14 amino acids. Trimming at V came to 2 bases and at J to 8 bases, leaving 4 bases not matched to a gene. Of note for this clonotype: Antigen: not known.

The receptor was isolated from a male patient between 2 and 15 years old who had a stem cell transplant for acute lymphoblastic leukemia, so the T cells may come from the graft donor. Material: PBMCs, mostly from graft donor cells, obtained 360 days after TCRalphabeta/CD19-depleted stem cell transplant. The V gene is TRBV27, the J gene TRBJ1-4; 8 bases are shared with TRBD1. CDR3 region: CASSLHRGGEKLFF. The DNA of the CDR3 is TGTGCCAGCAGTTTACACAGGGGGGGGGAAAAACTGTTTTTT. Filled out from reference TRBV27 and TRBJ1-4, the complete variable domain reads EAQVTQNPRYLITVTGKKLTVTCSQNMNHEYMSWYRQDPGLGLRQIYYSMNVEVTDKGDVPEGYKVSRKEKRNFPLILESPSPNQTSLYFCASSLHRGGEKLFFGSGTQLSVL.